The 3 T cell receptor beta chains below come from one sample, sequenced in a study of blood T cell repertoires in COVID-19. Sequencing used immunoSEQ multiplex PCR; TCRdb keeps in-frame clones, though not all of them. The table has about 22,000 clones, around four fifths seen once. The sequencing sample was made of peripheral blood. These receptors were taken from a man aged 80 or over with active or convalescent COVID-19.

This chain uses TRBV24-1 with TRBJ2-1, with TRBD1 identical over 7 bases. This CDR3 contains 16 residues. Germline CDR1 KGHDR, CDR2 SFDVKD. Unmatched junction bases numbered 15, after V lost 9 bases and J lost 5 bases. The CDR3 DNA reads as TGTGCCACCTCGACCGGGACAGCGTTTGTTGACAATGAGCAGTTCTTC. Its translation: CATSTGTAFVDNEQFF.

The chain carries TRBV27 and TRBJ2-2, with D possibly matching TRBD1 (5 bases). The CDR3 loop spans 13 amino acids. Germline-derived CDR1 and CDR2 are MNHEY and SMNVEV (reference sequence). The V gene lost 7 bases and the J gene lost 5 bases, with 11 bases spanning the gap. DNA for the CDR3: TGTGCCAGCATATTTCAGGGAACCGGGGAGCTGTTTTTT. Its translation: CASIFQGTGELFF.

This clone came up a few times. J is TRBJ1-3 and V is TRBV4-1; 7 nucleotides line up with TRBD1. V was clipped by 2 bases and J by 7 bases; unmatched bases: 5. The CDR3 extends over 14 amino acids. The germline V gene has CDR1 MGHRA and CDR2 YSYEKL. The CDR3 reads CASSQSDRVNTIYF. CDR3 nucleotide sequence: TGCGCCAGCAGCCAAAGTGACAGGGTGAACACCATATATTTT.